Below, 24 T cell receptor beta chains from the same sample are listed, as sequenced in a study of cytomegalovirus exposure and HLA in healthy donors. PCR primers comprised 60 Vbeta and 13 Jbeta primers. TCRdb keeps only in-frame clones here, not all; method: immunoSEQ multiplex PCR. The table includes over 100,000 clones, approximately 80% detected once. The specimen sequenced was PBMCs. These receptors were taken from a woman in her thirties or forties in good health and CMV-seronegative.

In this sample, this clone turned up a few times. The chain has TRBV5-1 and TRBJ2-1; 11 bases line up with TRBD2. Trimming took 3 bases from V and 7 from J; bases not matched to a gene: 6. Germline V gives CDR1 SGHRS, CDR2 YFSETQ. The CDR3 is made up of 15 amino acids. CDR3: CASSSTSGRANEQFF. CDR3 sequence (DNA): TGCGCCAGCAGCTCAACTAGCGGGAGAGCGAATGAGCAGTTCTTC.

V and J are TRBV4-1 and TRBJ2-7; TRBD1 aligns across 8 bases. V was clipped by 0 bases and J by 1 base; unmatched bases: 8. The CDR3 has 17 amino acids. Germline-derived CDR1 and CDR2 are MGHRA and YSYEKL. The CDR3 loop reads CASSQDPGTGISYEQYF. CDR3 DNA sequence: TGCGCCAGCAGCCAAGATCCGGGGACAGGAATATCCTACGAGCAGTACTTC.

This sequence joins TRBV30 and TRBJ1-3; D is unclear. The length of the CDR3 is 14 residues. Germline values: CDR1 GTSNPN, CDR2 SVGIG (reference sequence). Trimming cost V 4 bases and J 6 bases, with 16 bases left between them. CDR3 DNA sequence: TGTGCCTGGACCCCCGGTGACGGACTAAACACCATATATTTT. Amino acid sequence: CAWTPGDGLNTIYF.

The chain combines TRBV29-1 with TRBJ2-3; 10 bases line up with TRBD2. The CDR3 covers 15 residues. Germline trimming cut 2 bases from V and 3 bases from J; bases unmatched to any gene: 5. Germline CDR1 and CDR2: SQVTM and ANQGSEA. CDR3: CSVETASGSTDTQYF. CDR3 nucleotide sequence: TGCAGCGTTGAAACGGCTAGCGGGAGTACAGATACGCAGTATTTT.

The chain carries TRBV19 and TRBJ1-2; 8 bases are a match to TRBD1. V trimming: 8 bases; J trimming: 6 bases; junction bases outside the gene matches: 14. The germline V gene has CDR1 LNHDA and CDR2 SQIVND (reference sequence). The CDR3 totals 15 residues. The CDR3 region has the DNA TGTGCCAGTTCTAGTATGTCAGGGGGCGCTGATGGCTACACCTTC. It yields the protein CASSSMSGGADGYTF.

This clone was seen a handful of times. The chain links TRBV4-3 to TRBJ2-1; D remains ambiguous. CDR3 length: 17 residues. Trimming removed 0 bases from V and 0 bases from J, with 12 bases in between. Germline V lookup: CDR1 LGHNA, CDR2 YSLEER. CDR3 loop: CASSQDLMASSYNEQFF. CDR3 sequence (DNA): TGCGCCAGCAGCCAAGATCTTATGGCTAGCTCCTACAATGAGCAGTTCTTC.

A remark on this clone: Other DNA sequences from this sample encode an identical CDR3 as well. The rearrangement links TRBV7-8 to TRBJ1-2; D ambiguous. In germline, CDR1 is SGHVS, CDR2 FQNEAQ. This CDR3 spans 15 amino acids. Trimming took off 1 base at V and 5 bases at J, with 14 bases between the two ends. CDR3 residues: CASSLGAADPYGYTF. The CDR3 region has the DNA TGTGCCAGCAGCTTAGGGGCCGCTGATCCGTATGGCTACACCTTC.

The chain is built from TRBV7-3 and TRBJ2-5, with 7 nucleotides matching TRBD1. The DNA end lines up better with TRBJ2-7; the J call may be wrong. The CDR3 spans 14 residues. The germline CDR1 and CDR2 sequences are SGHTA and FQGTGA. CDR3 residues: CASSLTGGIYEQYF. The CDR3 DNA follows: TGTGCCAGCAGCTTAACAGGGGGCATTTACGAGCAGTACTTC.

The J gene is TRBJ2-1, the V gene TRBV5-4; maybe TRBD2 (5 bases). Trimming took off 7 bases at V and 9 bases at J, with 11 bases between the two ends. The germline V gene has CDR1 SGHNT and CDR2 YYREEE (reference sequence). The CDR3 runs 11 residues. CDR3: CASGLRGEQFF. The CDR3 DNA follows: TGTGCCAGCGGGCTACGGGGTGAGCAGTTCTTC.

V and J are TRBV4-1 and TRBJ2-3, with 9 bases aligning to TRBD2. Per the germline V gene, CDR1 is MGHRA and CDR2 is YSYEKL. The CDR3 has 15 residues. The ends lost 4 bases at V and 3 bases at J; junction bases unmatched: 5. The CDR3 DNA reads as TGCGCCAGCAGCCGAATAGCGGGAGCAACAGATACGCAGTATTTT. As protein: CASSRIAGATDTQYF.

The chain combines TRBV6-1 with TRBJ2-5; 7 bases agree with TRBD1. CDR1 MNHNS and CDR2 SASEGT come from the germline V gene. J gave up 4 bases and V 4 bases, and 18 bases lay outside the gene matches. The CDR3 consists of 18 residues. This CDR3 is CASSVGQVLFSLRETQYF. CDR3 coding DNA: TGTGCCAGCAGTGTCGGACAGGTCCTATTTTCTCTTCGAGAGACCCAGTACTTC.

The chain recombines TRBV7-9 with TRBJ1-4; no clear D gene. Trimming took off 0 bases at V and 4 bases at J, with 9 bases between the two ends. CDR1 is SEHNR and CDR2 is FQNEAQ in the germline V gene (reference sequence). The CDR3 length is 15 residues. Here the CDR3 reads CASSLAETFNEKLFF. For the CDR3, the DNA is TGTGCCAGCAGCTTAGCTGAAACTTTTAATGAAAAACTGTTTTTT.

This chain joins TRBV6-6 and TRBJ1-5; 10 bases map to TRBD1. In germline, CDR1 is MNHNY, CDR2 SVGAGI (reference sequence). V lost 8 bases to trimming and J lost 6 bases; unmatched junction nucleotides: 10. This CDR3 has 15 residues. Written as DNA, the CDR3 is TGTGCCAGCGTCCGGGACAGGGGTTTCGTTCAGCCCCAGCATTTT. This encodes CASVRDRGFVQPQHF.

This chain links TRBV6-5 with TRBJ2-1; 8 bases map to TRBD2. The CDR3 runs to 15 residues. Germline V lookup: CDR1 MNHEY, CDR2 SVGAGI. With 5 bases clipped from V and 6 bases from J, the junction kept 9 bases outside the gene matches. The CDR3 DNA follows: TGTGCCAGCAGTGTACCGGGACTAGTTACCAATGAGCAGTTCTTC. It codes for CASSVPGLVTNEQFF.

The count of this clone is one. The sample contains more than one DNA sequence encoding this CDR3. This chain uses TRBV28 with TRBJ1-3; D unclear. Trimming pared 4 bases from V and 1 base from J, leaving 8 bases between. The CDR3 runs 14 residues. Germline V gene data show CDR1 as MDHEN and CDR2 as SYDVKM. CDR3 sequence: CASSSPGSGNTIYF. Here the CDR3 DNA reads TGTGCCAGCAGTTCACCGGGGTCTGGAAACACCATATATTTT.

This clone was observed a handful of times. The rearrangement links TRBV11-2 to TRBJ1-2; tentative D call: TRBD1 (6 bases). Germline CDR1 SGHAT, CDR2 FQNNGV. Between the trimmed V and J ends, which lost 6 bases and 5 bases, there was a span of 16 bases. The CDR3 is made up of 14 amino acids. The CDR3 region is CASRRTDATYGYTF. For the CDR3, the DNA is TGTGCCAGCAGGCGGACAGACGCAACTTATGGCTACACCTTC.

CDR3 nucleotide sequence: TGTGCCTGGGGTAGCTCCTACGAGCAGTACTTC. This sequence encodes CAWGSSYEQYF. The chain recombines TRBV30 with TRBJ2-7; D gene uncertain. The germline V and J ends were trimmed by 5 bases and 0 bases, with 5 bases remaining between them. Germline CDR1 is GTSNPN and CDR2 is SVGIG (reference sequence). The CDR3 is 11 amino acids.

Regarding this clone: One end of the junction varies from germline; a read error may be responsible. CDR3 region: CASSRTSGRIGNEQFF. The CDR3 region has the DNA TGTGCTAGCAGTCGGACTAGCGGGAGGATCGGGAATGAGCAGTTCTTC. The genes are TRBV7-7 and TRBJ2-1; 14 nucleotides agree with TRBD2. The CDR3 is 16 residues long. CDR1 SSHAT and CDR2 FNYEAQ come from the germline V gene (reference sequence). The full variable domain, rest sourced from reference TRBV7-7 and TRBJ2-1, is GAGVSQSPRYKVTKRGQDVTLRCDPISSHATLYWYQQALGQGPEFLTYFNYEAQPDKSGLPSDRFSAERPEGSISTLTIQRTEQRDSAMYRCASSRTSGRIGNEQFFGPGTRLTVL.

This rearrangement joins TRBV5-1 to TRBJ2-3; no clear D. The CDR3 consists of 12 residues. Germline V lookup: CDR1 SGHRS, CDR2 YFSETQ. The ends were cut back, 4 bases at V and 3 bases at J, with 6 bases in the middle. The CDR3 DNA reads TGCGCCAGCAGCCTTAATACAGATACGCAGTATTTT. Translated, it gives CASSLNTDTQYF.

The J gene is TRBJ1-2, the V gene TRBV7-9; D gene unclear. V gave up 1 base and J gave up 8 bases, with 17 bases separating them. This CDR3 region has 15 residues. The germline CDR1 and CDR2 sequences are SEHNR and FQNEAQ (reference sequence). Written as DNA, the CDR3 is TGTGCCAGCAGCTTAGTTCCGGGATCGGGTTACGGCTACACCTTC. It specifies CASSLVPGSGYGYTF.

The chain carries TRBV27 and TRBJ1-5; tentatively, D is TRBD1 (6 bases). Germline V lookup: CDR1 MNHEY, CDR2 SMNVEV (reference sequence). V lost 5 bases to trimming and J lost 1 base, with 12 bases between them. The CDR3 contains 15 residues. The CDR3 region is CASSPDRLSNQPQHF. The DNA of the CDR3 is TGTGCCAGCAGTCCGGACAGACTAAGCAATCAGCCCCAGCATTTT.

The CDR3 region is CASSDRINEKLFF. The CDR3 DNA is TGTGCCAGCAGTGACAGAATCAATGAAAAACTGTTTTTT. J is TRBJ1-4 and V is TRBV28, with D possibly being TRBD1 (5 bases). V was clipped by 5 bases and J by 5 bases, with 9 bases between them. Germline CDR1 and CDR2: MDHEN and SYDVKM. The CDR3 loop spans 13 amino acids.

J is TRBJ2-7 and V is TRBV2, with a tentative D call TRBD1 (5 bases). The germline V gene has CDR1 SNHLY and CDR2 FYNNEI. This CDR3 spans 17 amino acids. V was trimmed by 1 base and J by 2 bases, leaving 18 bases between them. This CDR3 is CASSEGWTRTAPYEQYF. DNA for the CDR3: TGTGCCAGCAGTGAAGGGTGGACACGAACGGCTCCCTACGAGCAGTACTTC.

DNA of the CDR3: TGCGCCAGCAGCCCGGGGGTGGCCAGGACTAGAGACACTGAAGCTTTCTTT. It yields the protein CASSPGVARTRDTEAFF. V gene TRBV5-1 combines with J gene TRBJ1-1; a weak D match, TRBD1 (5 bases). Trimming removed 4 bases from V and 3 bases from J, with 22 bases in between. Germline CDR1 is SGHRS and CDR2 is YFSETQ. The CDR3 runs 17 residues.